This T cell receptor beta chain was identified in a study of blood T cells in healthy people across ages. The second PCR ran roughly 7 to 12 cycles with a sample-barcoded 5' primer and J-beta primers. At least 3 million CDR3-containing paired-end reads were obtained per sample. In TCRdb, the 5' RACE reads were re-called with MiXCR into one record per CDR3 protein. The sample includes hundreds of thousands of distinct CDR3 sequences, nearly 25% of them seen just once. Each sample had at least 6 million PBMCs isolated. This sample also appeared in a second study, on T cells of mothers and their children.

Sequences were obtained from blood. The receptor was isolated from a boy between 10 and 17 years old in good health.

The CDR3 protein is CSSGGADLTYEQYF. The CDR3 bases are TGCAGTTCGGGCGGGGCGGACCTAACCTACGAGCAGTACTTC. J is TRBJ2-5 and V is TRBV20-1; maybe TRBD2 (6 bases). The J call could be wrong; TRBJ2-7 is a better fit for the DNA end. Per germline, CDR1 DFQATT and CDR2 SNEGSKA (reference sequence). The CDR3 covers 14 residues.